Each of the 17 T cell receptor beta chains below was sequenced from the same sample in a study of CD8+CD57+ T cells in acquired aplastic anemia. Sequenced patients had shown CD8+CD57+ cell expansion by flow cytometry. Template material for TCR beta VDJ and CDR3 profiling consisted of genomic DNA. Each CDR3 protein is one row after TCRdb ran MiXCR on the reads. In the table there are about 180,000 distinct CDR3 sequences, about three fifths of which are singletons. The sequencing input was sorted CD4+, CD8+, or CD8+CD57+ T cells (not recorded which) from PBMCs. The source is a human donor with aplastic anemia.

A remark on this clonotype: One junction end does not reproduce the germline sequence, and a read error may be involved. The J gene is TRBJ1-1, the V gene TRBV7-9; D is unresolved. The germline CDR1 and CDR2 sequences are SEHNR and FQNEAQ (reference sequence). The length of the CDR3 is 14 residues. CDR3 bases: TGCGCCAGCAGCTTGGCCGGAGAGAACACTGAAGCTTTCTTT. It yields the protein CASSLAGENTEAFF. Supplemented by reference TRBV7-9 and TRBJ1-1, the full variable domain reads DTGVSQNPRHKITKRGQNVTFRCDPISEHNRLYWYRQTLGQGPEFLTYFQNEAQLEKSRLLSDRFSAERPKGSFSTLEIQRTEQGDSAMYLCASSLAGENTEAFFGQGTRLTVV.

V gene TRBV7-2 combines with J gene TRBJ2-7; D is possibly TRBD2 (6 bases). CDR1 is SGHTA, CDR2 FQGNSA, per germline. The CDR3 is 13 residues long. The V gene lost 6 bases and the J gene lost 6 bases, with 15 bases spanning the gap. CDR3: CASRRDLGGEQYF. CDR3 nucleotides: TGTGCCAGCAGGCGAGACTTGGGGGGCGAGCAGTACTTC. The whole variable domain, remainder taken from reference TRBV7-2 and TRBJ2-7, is GAGVSQSPSNKVTEKGKDVELRCDPISGHTALYWYRQSLGQGLEFLIYFQGNSAPDKSGLPSDRFSAERTGGSVSTLTIQRTQQEDSAVYLCASRRDLGGEQYFGPGTRLTVT.

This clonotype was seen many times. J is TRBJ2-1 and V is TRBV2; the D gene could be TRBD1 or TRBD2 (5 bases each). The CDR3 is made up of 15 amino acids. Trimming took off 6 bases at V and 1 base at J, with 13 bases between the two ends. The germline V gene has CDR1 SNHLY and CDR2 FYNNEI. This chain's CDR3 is CASRVPGRSYNEQFF. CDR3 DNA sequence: TGTGCCAGCAGGGTGCCGGGACGGTCCTACAATGAGCAGTTCTTC. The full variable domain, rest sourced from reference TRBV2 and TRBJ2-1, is EPEVTQTPSHQVTQMGQEVILRCVPISNHLYFYWYRQILGQKVEFLVSFYNNEISEKSEIFDDQFSVERPDGSNFTLKIRSTKLEDSAMYFCASRVPGRSYNEQFFGPGTRLTVL.

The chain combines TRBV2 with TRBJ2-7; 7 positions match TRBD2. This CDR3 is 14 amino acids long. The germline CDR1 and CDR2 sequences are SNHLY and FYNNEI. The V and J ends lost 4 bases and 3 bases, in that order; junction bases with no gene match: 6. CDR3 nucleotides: TGTGCCAGCAGTGCCTCTAGCGGAAACTACGAGCAGTACTTC. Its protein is CASSASSGNYEQYF.

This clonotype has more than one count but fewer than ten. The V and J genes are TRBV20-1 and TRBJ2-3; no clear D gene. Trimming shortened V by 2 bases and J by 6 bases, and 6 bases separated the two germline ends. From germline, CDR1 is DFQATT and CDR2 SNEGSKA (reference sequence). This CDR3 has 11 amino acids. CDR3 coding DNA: TGCAGTGCTAGATATTCTGATACGCAGTATTTT. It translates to CSARYSDTQYF.

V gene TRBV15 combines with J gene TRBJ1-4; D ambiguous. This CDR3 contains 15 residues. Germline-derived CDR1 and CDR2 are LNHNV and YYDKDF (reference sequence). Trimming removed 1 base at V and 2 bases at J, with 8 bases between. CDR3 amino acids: CATSRGGMTNEKLFF. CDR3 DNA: TGTGCCACCAGCAGAGGTGGGATGACTAATGAAAAACTGTTTTTT.

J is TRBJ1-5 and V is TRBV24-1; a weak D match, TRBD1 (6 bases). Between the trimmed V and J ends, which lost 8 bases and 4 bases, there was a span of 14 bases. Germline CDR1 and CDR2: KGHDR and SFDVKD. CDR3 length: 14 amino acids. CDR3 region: CATMEGGGNQPQHF. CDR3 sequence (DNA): TGTGCCACCATGGAAGGGGGGGGGAATCAGCCCCAGCATTTT.

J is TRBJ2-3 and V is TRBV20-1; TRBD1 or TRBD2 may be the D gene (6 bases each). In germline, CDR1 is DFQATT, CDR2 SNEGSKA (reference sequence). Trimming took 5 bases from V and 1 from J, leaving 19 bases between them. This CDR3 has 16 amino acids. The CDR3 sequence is CSAEIRGLRGTDTQYF. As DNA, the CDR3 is TGCAGTGCTGAAATCAGGGGACTCCGGGGCACAGATACGCAGTATTTT.

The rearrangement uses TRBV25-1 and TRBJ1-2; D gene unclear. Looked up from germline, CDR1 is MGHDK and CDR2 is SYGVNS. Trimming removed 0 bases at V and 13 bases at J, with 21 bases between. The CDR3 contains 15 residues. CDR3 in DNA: TGTGCCAGCAGTGAATATAAGTACGGCTCAGAAGCTCCCACCTTC. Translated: CASSEYKYGSEAPTF.

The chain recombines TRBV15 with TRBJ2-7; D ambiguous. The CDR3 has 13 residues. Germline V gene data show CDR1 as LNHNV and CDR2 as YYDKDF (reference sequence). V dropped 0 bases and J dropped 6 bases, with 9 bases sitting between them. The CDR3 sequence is CATSRDRFREQYF. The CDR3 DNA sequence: TGTGCCACCAGCAGAGACCGCTTTCGCGAGCAGTACTTC. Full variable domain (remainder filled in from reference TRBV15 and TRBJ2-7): DAMVIQNPRYQVTQFGKPVTLSCSQTLNHNVMYWYQQKSSQAPKLLFHYYDKDFNNEADTPDNFQSRRPNTSFCFLDIRSPGLGDTAMYLCATSRDRFREQYFGPGTRLTVT.

The CDR3 loop is CSARDRGLAGHPDTQYF. CDR3 bases: TGCAGTGCTAGAGATAGAGGACTAGCGGGGCACCCGGATACGCAGTATTTT. The V and J genes are TRBV20-1 and TRBJ2-3; 12 bases fit TRBD2. The CDR3 has 17 residues. J was trimmed by 6 bases and V by 0 bases; bases with no gene match: 10. Per the germline V gene, CDR1 is DFQATT and CDR2 is SNEGSKA (reference sequence).

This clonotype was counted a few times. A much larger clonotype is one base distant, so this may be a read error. CDR3 DNA: TGTGCCAGCAGCTTGGTAGCGGGACGGGTTGACACTGAAGCTTCCTTT. Translated: CASSLVAGRVDTEASF. V is TRBV5-6 and J is TRBJ1-1; D may be TRBD1 (5 bases). CDR3 length: 16 residues. From germline, CDR1 is SGHDT and CDR2 YYEEEE.

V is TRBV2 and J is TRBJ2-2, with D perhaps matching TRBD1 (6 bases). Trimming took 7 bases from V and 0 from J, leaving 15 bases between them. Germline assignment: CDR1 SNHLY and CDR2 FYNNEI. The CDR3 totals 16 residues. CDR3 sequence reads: CASTSRRGANTGELFF. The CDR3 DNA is TGTGCCAGCACGAGTCGCAGGGGCGCGAACACCGGGGAGCTGTTTTTT.

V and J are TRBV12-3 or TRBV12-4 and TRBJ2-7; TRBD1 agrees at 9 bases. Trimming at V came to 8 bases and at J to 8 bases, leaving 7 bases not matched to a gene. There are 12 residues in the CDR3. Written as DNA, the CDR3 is TGTGCCAGCTGGAGGGGACAGGGAAAGCAGTACTTC. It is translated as CASWRGQGKQYF.

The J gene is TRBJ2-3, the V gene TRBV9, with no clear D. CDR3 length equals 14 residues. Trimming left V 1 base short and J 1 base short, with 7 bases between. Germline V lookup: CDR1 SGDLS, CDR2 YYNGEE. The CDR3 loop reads CASSVQFGTDTQYF. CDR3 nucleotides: TGTGCCAGCAGCGTACAGTTTGGCACAGATACGCAGTATTTT.

CDR3 in DNA: TGTGCCAGCAGCGTAGCGGGGTTGATGACCGGGGAGCTGTTTTTT. Translating it yields CASSVAGLMTGELFF. The chain has TRBV9 and TRBJ2-2, with D perhaps matching TRBD2 (5 bases). The CDR3 covers 15 residues. Germline-derived CDR1 and CDR2 are SGDLS and YYNGEE. Trimming removed 0 bases at V and 5 bases at J, with 11 bases between.

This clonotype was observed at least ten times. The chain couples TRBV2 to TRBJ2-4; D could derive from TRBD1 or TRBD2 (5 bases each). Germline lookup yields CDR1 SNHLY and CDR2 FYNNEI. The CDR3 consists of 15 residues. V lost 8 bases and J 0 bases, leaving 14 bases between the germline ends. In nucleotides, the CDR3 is TGTGCCAGCCGCTTTGAGGGGATAGCCAAAAACATTCAGTACTTC. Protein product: CASRFEGIAKNIQYF.